This T cell receptor beta chain is drawn from a study of T cells in Graves' hyperthyroidism and ophthalmopathy. Study-level points and caveats: Most thyroid-expanded clonotypes above 0.001 were also found in blood.

PBMCs stemmed from 8.5 to 10 ml fresh peripheral blood. TCR beta CDR3 regions were amplified from RNA transcripts. The study used the HTBI primer set for a first-round RT-PCR of the TCR CDR3. Using its own MiXCR run on the multiplex PCR reads, TCRdb lists one record per CDR3 protein. The sample holds 300,000 to 450,000 distinct CDR3 sequences, around 16% seen once. Of note for this clonotype: The target antigen is unknown.

The sequence came from a woman between 18 and 30 years old with Graves' hyperthyroidism that later progressed to Graves' ophthalmopathy. Sequenced material: blood.

The CDR3 loop is CASSAGLAGVPEQFF. CDR3 coding DNA: TGTGCCAGCAGTGCCGGACTAGCGGGCGTTCCCGAGCAGTTCTTC. The chain is built from TRBV25-1 and TRBJ2-1, with 11 nucleotides matching TRBD2. V shed 4 bases and J 10 bases; nucleotides not matched to a gene: 9. This CDR3 contains 15 residues. CDR1 is MGHDK, CDR2 SYGVNS, per germline. Supplemented by reference TRBV25-1 and TRBJ2-1, the full variable domain reads EADIYQTPRYLVIGTGKKITLECSQTMGHDKMYWYQQDPGMELHLIHYSYGVNSTEKGDLSSESTVSRIRTEHFPLTLESARPSHTSQYLCASSAGLAGVPEQFFGPGTRLTVL.